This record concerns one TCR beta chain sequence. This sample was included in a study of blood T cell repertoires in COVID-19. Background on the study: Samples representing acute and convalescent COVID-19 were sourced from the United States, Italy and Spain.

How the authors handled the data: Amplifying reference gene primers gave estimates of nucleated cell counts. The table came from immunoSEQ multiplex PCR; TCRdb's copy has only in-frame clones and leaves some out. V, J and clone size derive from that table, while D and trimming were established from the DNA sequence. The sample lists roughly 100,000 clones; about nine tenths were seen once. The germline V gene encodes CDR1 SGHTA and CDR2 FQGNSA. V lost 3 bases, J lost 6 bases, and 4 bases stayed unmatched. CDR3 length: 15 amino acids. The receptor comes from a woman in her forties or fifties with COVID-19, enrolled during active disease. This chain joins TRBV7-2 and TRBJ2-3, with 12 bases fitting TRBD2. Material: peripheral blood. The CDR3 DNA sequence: TGTGCCAGCAGCTTCGGACTAGCGGGATGGGATACGCAGTATTTT. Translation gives CASSFGLAGWDTQYF.